This T cell receptor beta chain originates from a study of T-cell reconstitution after alpha-beta-depleted transplantation in children. Study outcomes and limitations: Some patients showed high day-60 TCRbeta diversity, which derived from surviving recipient T cells and thymic progenitors. Two months or so post-transplant, alpha-beta T cells reportedly derived from several hundred expanded graft clones. Among T cells one year after transplant, newly produced cells accounted for most counts and diversity.

This CDR3 is 13 amino acids long. V lost 6 bases, J lost 3 bases, and 12 bases lay in between. Germline loops: CDR1 DFQATT, CDR2 SNEGSKA (reference sequence). At least ten counts were recorded for this clonotype. Antigen specificity is unknown. The authors prepared the TCRbeta library with unique molecular identifiers. TCRdb reprocessed the PCR reads via MiXCR and lists one record per CDR3 protein. The table records around 700,000 distinct CDR3 sequences, around 14% of them present only once. V gene TRBV20-1 combines with J gene TRBJ2-4; D is unclear. The source was PBMCs, collected before TCRalphabeta/CD19-depleted stem cell transplant. This TCR was recovered from a girl aged 2 to 10 with congenital amegakaryocytic thrombocytopenia, due to receive a stem cell transplant. The chain's CDR3 is CSAANRNKNIQYF. In nucleotides, the CDR3 is TGCAGTGCCGCGAACAGAAACAAAAACATTCAGTACTTC.